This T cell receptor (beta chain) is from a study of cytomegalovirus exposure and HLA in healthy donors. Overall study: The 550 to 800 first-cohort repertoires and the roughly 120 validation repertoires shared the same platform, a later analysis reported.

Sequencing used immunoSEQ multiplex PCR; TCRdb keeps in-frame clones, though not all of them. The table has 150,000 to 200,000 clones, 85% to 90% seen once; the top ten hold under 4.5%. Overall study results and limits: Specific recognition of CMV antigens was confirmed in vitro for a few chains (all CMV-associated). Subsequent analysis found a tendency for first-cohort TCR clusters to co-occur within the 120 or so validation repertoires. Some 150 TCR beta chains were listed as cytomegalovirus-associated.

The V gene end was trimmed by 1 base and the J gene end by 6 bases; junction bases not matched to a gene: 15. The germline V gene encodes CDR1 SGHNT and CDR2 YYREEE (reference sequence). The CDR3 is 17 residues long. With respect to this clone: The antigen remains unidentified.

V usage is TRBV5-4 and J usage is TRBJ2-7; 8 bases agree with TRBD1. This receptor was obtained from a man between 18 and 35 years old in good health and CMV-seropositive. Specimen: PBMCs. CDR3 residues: CASSLNGGQGGLREQYF. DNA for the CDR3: TGTGCCAGCAGCTTGAACGGCGGACAGGGCGGTCTACGCGAGCAGTACTTC.